The 17 T cell receptor beta chains listed next were all sequenced from one sample in a study of T cell responses to AZD1222 COVID-19 vaccine. Produced via immunoSEQ multiplex PCR; TCRdb's table is partial and in-frame only. Among 130,000 or so clones listed, 93% were seen once. The specimen was peripheral blood, collected on day 0 of AZD1222 vaccination. Every receptor here comes from an adult in good health.

The chain uses TRBV6-5 and TRBJ2-1; 11 nucleotides line up with TRBD2. Germline-derived CDR1 and CDR2 are MNHEY and SVGAGI. After removal of 6 bases from V and 5 bases from J, the junction contained 6 bases not matched to a gene. The CDR3 is made up of 15 amino acids. The CDR3 is CASRHGTSGDNEQFF. CDR3 DNA: TGTGCCAGCAGACACGGGACTAGCGGTGACAATGAGCAGTTCTTC.

The chain joins TRBV12-3 or TRBV12-4 to TRBJ1-1; D is ambiguous. The CDR3 is 13 residues long. V was shortened by 5 bases and J by 3 bases, with 10 bases between the two germline ends. CDR3 residues: CASSRRQHTEAFF. The DNA for the CDR3 is TGTGCCAGCAGTAGGAGGCAGCACACTGAAGCTTTCTTT.

This clone was detected only once. The genes are TRBV28 and TRBJ2-6, with no clear D. Germline V gives CDR1 MDHEN, CDR2 SYDVKM. There are 14 residues in the CDR3. V gave up 8 bases and J gave up 0 bases, with 8 bases separating them. CDR3 amino acids: CASVRVSGANVLTF. CDR3 sequence (DNA): TGTGCCAGCGTCAGAGTCTCTGGGGCCAACGTCCTGACTTTC.

The rearrangement links TRBV28 to TRBJ1-2; D remains ambiguous. The CDR3 is made up of 12 amino acids. Germline V gives CDR1 MDHEN, CDR2 SYDVKM. V dropped 10 bases and J dropped 4 bases, with 13 bases sitting between them. The CDR3 DNA reads TGTGCCACCAGGATTATCGGCTATGGCTACACCTTC. This codes for CATRIIGYGYTF.

This clone has a handful of counts. This rearrangement joins TRBV7-9 to TRBJ1-5; no firm D call. The CDR3 runs 13 residues. Germline CDR1 is SEHNR and CDR2 is FQNEAQ (reference sequence). Trimming removed 3 bases from V and 2 bases from J, with 5 bases in between. The CDR3 reads CASSFSGNQPQHF. Here the CDR3 DNA reads TGTGCCAGCAGCTTTAGCGGCAATCAGCCCCAGCATTTT.

V gene TRBV3-1 (or the pseudogene TRBV3-2) combines with J gene TRBJ1-2; D is ambiguous. This CDR3 has 14 amino acids. Trimming took off 0 bases at V and 2 bases at J, with 7 bases between the two ends. Germline V gene data show CDR1 as LGHDT and CDR2 as YNNKEL (reference sequence). DNA for the CDR3: TGTGCCAGCAGCCAAGATTACAGCAACTATGGCTACACCTTC. Amino acids: CASSQDYSNYGYTF.

About this clone itself: Other DNA sequences in this specimen translate into the identical CDR3. V gene TRBV7-8 combines with J gene TRBJ1-5; D is ambiguous. Deletions cut 1 base from V and 4 bases from J, with 5 bases between. This CDR3 spans 13 amino acids. In germline, CDR1 is SGHVS, CDR2 FQNEAQ. The CDR3 region is CASSLVGNQPQHF. Here the CDR3 DNA reads TGTGCCAGCAGCTTAGTGGGTAATCAGCCCCAGCATTTT.

The chain recombines TRBV6-4 with TRBJ1-6; 8 nucleotides align to TRBD1. The germline CDR1 and CDR2 sequences are MRHNA and SNTAGT. This CDR3 is built from 15 residues. Trimming cost V 2 bases and J 9 bases; bases outside gene matches: 6. This chain's CDR3 is CASSDSGQGASPLHF. The CDR3 nucleotides are TGTGCCAGCAGTGACAGCGGGCAGGGGGCTTCACCCCTCCACTTT.

On this clone: The same CDR3 arises from other DNA sequences in this sample as well. J is TRBJ2-5 and V is TRBV5-6; D gene uncertain. The germline gives CDR1 SGHDT, CDR2 YYEEEE. The CDR3 length is 14 residues. Trimming took off 0 bases at V and 5 bases at J, with 11 bases between the two ends. The CDR3 spells CASSLGLTGETQYF. CDR3 nucleotide sequence: TGTGCCAGCAGCTTGGGCCTAACCGGGGAGACCCAGTACTTC.

The chain joins TRBV27 to TRBJ2-7; a weak D match, TRBD1 (7 bases). This CDR3 contains 16 residues. Germline lookup yields CDR1 MNHEY and CDR2 SMNVEV (reference sequence). Trimming removed 5 bases at V and 3 bases at J, with 20 bases between. Here the CDR3 reads CASSTSRDSIFYEQYF. The CDR3 DNA follows: TGTGCCAGCAGTACTAGCCGGGACAGCATTTTCTACGAGCAGTACTTC.

Only one count was recorded for this clone. The chain employs TRBV5-1 and TRBJ1-2; 10 positions match TRBD1. V shed 4 bases, J shed 8 bases, and the junction held 8 bases outside the gene matches. From germline, CDR1 is SGHRS and CDR2 YFSETQ. CDR3 length: 14 amino acids. The CDR3 reads CASSTGTGAGGYTF. DNA of the CDR3: TGCGCCAGCAGCACCGGGACAGGGGCTGGGGGCTACACCTTC.

The V and J genes are TRBV7-3 and TRBJ2-7; no definite D call. The CDR3 is made up of 13 amino acids. Per germline, CDR1 SGHTA and CDR2 FQGTGA. Trimming left V 5 bases short and J 6 bases short, with 14 bases between. CDR3 sequence: CASSPWAEGEQYF. The CDR3 bases are TGTGCCAGCAGCCCTTGGGCCGAAGGCGAGCAGTACTTC.

The chain links TRBV28 to TRBJ2-7; D is perhaps TRBD1 or TRBD2 (5 bases each). In germline, CDR1 is MDHEN, CDR2 SYDVKM. The CDR3 is made up of 12 amino acids. V was shortened by 8 bases and J by 3 bases, with 11 bases between the two germline ends. The CDR3 sequence: CASRGSLYEQYF. The CDR3 DNA follows: TGTGCCAGCCGGGGCAGCCTCTACGAGCAGTACTTC.

V and J are TRBV6-6 and TRBJ2-7; D may be TRBD2 (6 bases). This CDR3 is built from 12 residues. CDR1 is MNHNY and CDR2 is SVGAGI in the germline V gene (reference sequence). Trimming removed 5 bases from V and 4 bases from J, with 9 bases in between. CDR3 sequence reads: CASSLREYEQYF. DNA of the CDR3: TGTGCCAGCAGTCTCCGGGAGTACGAGCAGTACTTC.

The chain combines TRBV5-1 with TRBJ1-2; the match to TRBD1 covers 8 bases. The germline V gene has CDR1 SGHRS and CDR2 YFSETQ. The V and J ends lost 4 bases and 8 bases, in that order; junction bases with no gene match: 13. The CDR3 contains 15 residues. The DNA of the CDR3 is TGCGCCAGCAGCCAAAACTTGGACAGGGAAAACGGCTACACCTTC. Translation: CASSQNLDRENGYTF.

The CDR3 reads CASSQGRGSSYNEQFF. The CDR3 region has the DNA TGTGCCAGCAGCCAAGGCAGGGGAAGCTCCTACAATGAGCAGTTCTTC. The V gene is TRBV3-1 (or the pseudogene TRBV3-2), the J gene TRBJ2-1; D is perhaps TRBD1 (6 bases). This CDR3 comprises 16 residues. Between the trimmed V and J ends, which lost 1 base and 0 bases, there was a span of 10 bases. The germline CDR1 and CDR2 sequences are LGHDT and YNNKEL (reference sequence).

This clone was observed a handful of times. The V gene is TRBV5-1, the J gene TRBJ2-3; 15 nucleotides match TRBD2. Germline CDR1 and CDR2: SGHRS and YFSETQ. Unmatched junction bases numbered 4, after V lost 4 bases and J lost 1 base. The CDR3 sequence is 17 residues long. This CDR3 reads CASSPRTSGRGTDTQYF. The DNA of the CDR3 is TGCGCCAGCAGCCCCCGGACTAGCGGGAGGGGCACAGATACGCAGTATTTT.